The 7 T cell receptor beta chains reported below all come from one sample, sequenced in a study of CD8 T cells in ankylosing spondylitis. TCRdb recomputed calls from the 5' RACE reads with MiXCR, one row per CDR3 protein. The table has about 190,000 distinct CDR3 sequences, roughly 13% seen once; the top ten hold approximately 10%. Sequences were obtained from blood, either unsorted or a sorted T cell fraction (not recorded which). These receptors all come from a female donor with ankylosing spondylitis or in good health (not recorded which).

This clonotype has at least ten counts. The genes are TRBV5-6 and TRBJ1-4; the match to TRBD1 covers 9 bases. V trimming: 4 bases; J trimming: 8 bases; junction bases outside the gene matches: 6. The V gene's germline CDR1 is SGHDT and CDR2 YYEEEE. The CDR3 extends over 14 amino acids. This CDR3 reads CASSRQGEGEKLFF. In nucleotides, the CDR3 is TGTGCCAGCAGCCGACAGGGGGAAGGAGAAAAACTGTTTTTT.

This clonotype has only a few counts. The chain links TRBV19 to TRBJ2-2; 7 bases match TRBD1. With 7 bases clipped from V and 2 bases from J, the junction kept 4 bases outside the gene matches. Per the germline V gene, CDR1 is LNHDA and CDR2 is SQIVND (reference sequence). The CDR3 sequence is 14 residues long. CDR3 DNA sequence: TGTGCCAGTATCAGGGACAGTAACACCGGGGAGCTGTTTTTT. This translates into CASIRDSNTGELFF.

This clonotype occurred many times. This chain joins TRBV20-1 and TRBJ2-3; possibly TRBD2 for D (5 bases). This CDR3 region has 15 residues. The germline V and J ends were trimmed by 3 bases and 2 bases, with 15 bases remaining between them. Germline assignment: CDR1 DFQATT and CDR2 SNEGSKA (reference sequence). CDR3: CSASGGPGFTDTQYF. CDR3 DNA sequence: TGCAGTGCTAGCGGAGGACCCGGGTTCACAGATACGCAGTATTTT.

This clonotype was detected a few times. This rearrangement joins TRBV6-1 to TRBJ1-5, with D possibly matching TRBD1 (5 bases). The CDR3 is 15 residues long. V was cut by 5 bases and J by 2 bases, with 13 bases left in between. Germline values: CDR1 MNHNS, CDR2 SASEGT. CDR3 amino acids: CASSTPGGGNQPQHF. In DNA, the CDR3 is TGTGCCAGCAGTACCCCCGGGGGGGGCAATCAGCCCCAGCATTTT.

The J gene is TRBJ2-6, the V gene TRBV2, with D perhaps matching TRBD2 (7 bases). The CDR3 has 17 amino acids. V shed 11 bases and J shed 0 bases, with 20 bases lying between them. Germline loops: CDR1 SNHLY, CDR2 FYNNEI. The DNA of the CDR3 is TGTGCCGGATATAGGGGGGGCGCGGTCTCTGGGGCCAACGTCCTGACTTTC. Residues: CAGYRGGAVSGANVLTF.

The genes are TRBV7-9 and TRBJ2-7; D uncertain. The CDR3 totals 14 residues. Trimming left V 6 bases short and J 5 bases short, with 17 bases between. Germline V gene sequence: CDR1 SEHNR, CDR2 FQNEAQ (reference sequence). This CDR3 reads CASSSSVGTNEQYF. The CDR3 DNA sequence: TGTGCCAGCAGTTCCTCGGTGGGAACGAACGAGCAGTACTTC.

This clonotype showed up many times. This chain links TRBV5-5 with TRBJ1-4, with a tentative D call TRBD1 (5 bases). With 1 base removed from V and 0 bases from J, the gap between germline ends came to 10 bases. This CDR3 is 16 amino acids long. Germline loops: CDR1 SGHKS, CDR2 YYEKEE (reference sequence). DNA of the CDR3: TGTGCCAGCAGCTTGTCAGGGCGTTCAACTAATGAAAAACTGTTTTTT. Amino acids: CASSLSGRSTNEKLFF. Complete variable domain (other parts from reference TRBV5-5 and TRBJ1-4): DAGVTQSPTHLIKTRGQQVTLRCSPISGHKSVSWYQQVLGQGPQFIFQYYEKEERGRGNFPDRFSARQFPNYSSELNVNALLLGDSALYLCASSLSGRSTNEKLFFGSGTQLSVL.